This TCR beta chain was identified during a study of T cells of healthy individuals. The table lists this clonotype with a few counts. TCRdb analysed the 5' RACE reads with MiXCR anew, one entry per CDR3 protein. The table records around 63,000 distinct CDR3 sequences, about 16% of them present only once. The CDR3 is 14 amino acids. V lost 1 base to trimming and J lost 3 bases, with 10 bases between them. Per the germline V gene, CDR1 is SGHAT and CDR2 is FQNNGV. This sequence originates from a human donor in good health. This chain uses TRBV11-2 with TRBJ2-7, with D unclear. CDR3 nucleotides: TGTGCCAGCAGCTTAGGGGCTGGCATCTACGAGCAGTACTTC. Translated, it gives CASSLGAGIYEQYF. Using reference TRBV11-2 and TRBJ2-7 for the parts outside the CDR3, the full variable domain is EAGVAQSPRYKIIEKRQSVAFWCNPISGHATLYWYQQILGQGPKLLIQFQNNGVVDDSQLPKDRFSAERLKGVDSTLKIQPAKLEDSAVYLCASSLGAGIYEQYFGPGTRLTVT.